This TCR beta chain originates from a study of CD8 T cells in Susac syndrome. The CDR3 spans 11 residues. Germline V lookup: CDR1 SGHRS, CDR2 YFSETQ. Trimming cost V 5 bases and J 4 bases, with 6 bases left between them. Reverse transcription of roughly 0.45 to 1 ug RNA was performed with random hexamers. From the immunoSEQ multiplex PCR reads, TCRdb called clonotypes with MiXCR, one entry per CDR3 protein. The sample has 150,000 to 160,000 distinct CDR3 sequences, around 96% seen once; the top ten hold 0.21%. Sample: CD8+ T cells from PBMCs. The V call is TRBV5-1, the J call TRBJ1-2; D gene uncertain. The origin of this receptor is a human donor with multiple sclerosis. CDR3 loop: CASSIGYGYTF. As DNA, the CDR3 is TGCGCCAGCAGTATCGGCTATGGCTACACCTTC.